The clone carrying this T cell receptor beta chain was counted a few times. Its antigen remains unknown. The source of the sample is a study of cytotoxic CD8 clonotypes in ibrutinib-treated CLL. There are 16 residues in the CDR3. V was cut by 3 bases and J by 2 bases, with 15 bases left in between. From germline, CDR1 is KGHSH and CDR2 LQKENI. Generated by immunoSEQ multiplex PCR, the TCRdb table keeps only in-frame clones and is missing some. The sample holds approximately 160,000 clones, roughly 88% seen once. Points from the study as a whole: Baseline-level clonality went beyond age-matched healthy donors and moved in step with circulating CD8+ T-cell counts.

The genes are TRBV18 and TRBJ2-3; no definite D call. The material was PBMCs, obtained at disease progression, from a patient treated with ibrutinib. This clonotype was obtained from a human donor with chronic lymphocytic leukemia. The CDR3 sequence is CASSPSSTEITDTQYF. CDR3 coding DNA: TGTGCCAGCTCACCTTCTTCCACAGAAATCACAGATACGCAGTATTTT.